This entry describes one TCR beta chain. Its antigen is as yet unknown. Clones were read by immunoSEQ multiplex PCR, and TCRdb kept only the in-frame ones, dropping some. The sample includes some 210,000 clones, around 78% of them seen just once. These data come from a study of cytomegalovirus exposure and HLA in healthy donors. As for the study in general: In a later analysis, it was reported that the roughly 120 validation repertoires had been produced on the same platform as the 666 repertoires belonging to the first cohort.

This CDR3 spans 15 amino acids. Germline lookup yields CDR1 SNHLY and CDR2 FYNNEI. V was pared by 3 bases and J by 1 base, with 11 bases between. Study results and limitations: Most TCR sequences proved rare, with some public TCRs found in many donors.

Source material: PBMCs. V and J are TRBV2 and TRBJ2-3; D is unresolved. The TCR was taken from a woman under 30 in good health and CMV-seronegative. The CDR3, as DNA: TGTGCCAGCAGTGACGGGCGATCTGGCACAGATACGCAGTATTTT. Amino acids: CASSDGRSGTDTQYF.